One and the same sample provided the 27 T cell receptor beta chains below, sequenced in a study of T cells in Graves' hyperthyroidism and ophthalmopathy. Amplification of TCR beta CDR3 regions was performed using RNA transcripts as template. In the first-round RT-PCR of the TCR CDR3, the HTBI primer set was used. TCRdb analysed the multiplex PCR reads with MiXCR anew, one entry per CDR3 protein. The sample has roughly 180,000 distinct CDR3 sequences; 8% to 9.5% are singletons. The sample taken for sequencing was blood. These receptors originate from a woman between 18 and 30 years old with Graves' hyperthyroidism that later progressed to Graves' ophthalmopathy.

This clonotype was found many times. J is TRBJ2-1 and V is TRBV24-1; the D is unclear. V was pared by 2 bases and J by 5 bases, with 6 bases between. The CDR3 consists of 13 residues. Germline V CDR1 and CDR2: KGHDR, SFDVKD. This chain's CDR3 is CATSDWTNNEQFF. CDR3 bases: TGTGCCACCAGTGATTGGACCAACAATGAGCAGTTCTTC.

This clonotype occurred many times. This chain connects TRBV20-1 to TRBJ1-1; D uncertain. The germline V gene encodes CDR1 DFQATT and CDR2 SNEGSKA (reference sequence). The CDR3 length is 14 residues. V was pared by 3 bases and J by 3 bases, with 14 bases between. The CDR3 DNA sequence: TGCAGTGCTAGGTCGGAAGGGATCTACACTGAAGCTTTCTTT. Its translation: CSARSEGIYTEAFF.

This clonotype has a count of ten or more. The gene calls are TRBV12-3 or TRBV12-4 and TRBJ2-6; the D call may be TRBD1 or TRBD2 (5 bases each). V was pared by 7 bases and J by 0 bases, with 16 bases between. CDR3 size: 17 residues. The CDR3 DNA sequence: TGTGCCAGCAATCCCTCGGGACCTTTCTCTGGGGCCAACGTCCTGACTTTC. This gives the protein CASNPSGPFSGANVLTF.

This clonotype has at least ten counts. The genes are TRBV12-3 or TRBV12-4 and TRBJ2-7; TRBD1 agrees at 7 bases. The CDR3 is 12 amino acids. Trimming removed 1 base from V and 9 bases from J; junction bases left unmatched: 3. CDR3 sequence: CASSLGQGGQYF. The CDR3 DNA reads TGTGCCAGCAGTTTAGGACAGGGTGGGCAGTACTTC.

This clonotype showed up many times. This rearrangement joins TRBV9 to TRBJ2-5; the match to TRBD1 covers 8 bases. Germline values: CDR1 SGDLS, CDR2 YYNGEE. Losses at the gene ends were 4 bases for V and 3 bases for J; bases not matched to a gene: 2. There are 13 residues in the CDR3. For the CDR3, the DNA is TGTGCCAGCAGCCCGACAGGGGAAGAGACCCAGTACTTC. Amino acid sequence: CASSPTGEETQYF.

Many counts were recorded for this clonotype. The chain has TRBV2 and TRBJ1-6; a weak D match, TRBD1 (5 bases). The CDR3 is made up of 16 amino acids. Germline assignment: CDR1 SNHLY and CDR2 FYNNEI. V lost 7 bases to trimming and J lost 5 bases, with 18 bases between them. DNA of the CDR3: TGTGCCAGCAAAGGAAGGGGCTACACCGATAATTCACCCCTCCACTTT. Translating gives CASKGRGYTDNSPLHF.

The chain couples TRBV7-3 to TRBJ2-6; D may correspond to TRBD1 or TRBD2 (5 bases each). V was shortened by 6 bases and J by 1 base, with 22 bases between the two germline ends. The CDR3 has 19 residues. Per the germline V gene, CDR1 is SGHTA and CDR2 is FQGTGA. CDR3 sequence: CASSPTEGLQGSGANVLTF. The CDR3 coding sequence is TGTGCCAGCAGTCCTACCGAGGGGTTACAAGGTTCTGGGGCCAACGTCCTGACTTTC.

The sample holds a few counts of this clonotype. The chain links TRBV5-1 to TRBJ2-5, with 14 bases matching TRBD2. Germline CDR1 reads SGHRS; CDR2 reads YFSETQ. This CDR3 has 16 amino acids. Trimming removed 0 bases from V and 4 bases from J; junction bases left unmatched: 2. The CDR3 region has the DNA TGCGCCAGCAGCTTGGTGGGGACTAGCGGGAGAGAGACCCAGTACTTC. It encodes CASSLVGTSGRETQYF. Based on the CDR3 plus reference TRBV5-1 and TRBJ2-5, the full variable domain is KAGVTQTPRYLIKTRGQQVTLSCSPISGHRSVSWYQQTPGQGLQFLFEYFSETQRNKGNFPGRFSGRQFSNSRSEMNVSTLELGDSALYLCASSLVGTSGRETQYFGPGTRLLVL.

This clonotype was counted at least ten times. This sequence joins TRBV5-4 and TRBJ1-3, with D possibly being TRBD1 (5 bases). The length of the CDR3 is 14 residues. The ends were cut back, 2 bases at V and 2 bases at J, with 8 bases in the middle. Germline CDR1 SGHNT, CDR2 YYREEE (reference sequence). CDR3 loop: CASSFEQAGNTIYF. CDR3 coding DNA: TGTGCCAGCAGCTTCGAACAGGCTGGAAACACCATATATTTT.

This clonotype showed up many times. The J gene is TRBJ2-2, the V gene TRBV11-2; D is uncertain. Germline V gene data show CDR1 as SGHAT and CDR2 as FQNNGV. This CDR3 contains 15 residues. Trimming removed 2 bases from V and 5 bases from J, with 12 bases in between. CDR3 in DNA: TGTGCCAGCAGCTTACGAAGTCCCGGTACCGGGGAGCTGTTTTTT. Encoded protein: CASSLRSPGTGELFF.

As for this clonotype: A much more abundant neighbour one base away suggests this may be a read error. This chain uses TRBV19 with TRBJ2-2, with a tentative D call TRBD2 (6 bases). Germline V gene data show CDR1 as LNHDA and CDR2 as SQIVND (reference sequence). CDR3 length: 15 amino acids. Written as DNA, the CDR3 is TGTGCCGGTAGTATCGGCGGGACGAACACCGGGGAGCTGTTTTTT. Translation gives CAGSIGGTNTGELFF.

This clonotype appeared many times. V gene TRBV19 combines with J gene TRBJ2-1; TRBD2 agrees at 11 bases. CDR3 length: 18 amino acids. The germline CDR1 and CDR2 sequences are LNHDA and SQIVND (reference sequence). J was trimmed by 5 bases and V by 2 bases; bases with no gene match: 11. CDR3 residues: CASSISHFSGRGNNEQFF. In DNA, the CDR3 is TGTGCCAGTAGTATATCACATTTTAGCGGGAGGGGAAACAATGAGCAGTTCTTC. The complete variable domain, with remaining parts taken from reference TRBV19 and TRBJ2-1, reads DGGITQSPKYLFRKEGQNVTLSCEQNLNHDAMYWYRQDPGQGLRLIYYSQIVNDFQKGDIAEGYSVSREKKESFPLTVTSAQKNPTAFYLCASSISHFSGRGNNEQFFGPGTRLTVL.

This clonotype showed up just a few times. The chain links TRBV9 to TRBJ1-2; 7 positions match TRBD1. The CDR3 extends over 16 amino acids. Germline V CDR1 and CDR2: SGDLS, YYNGEE. The V and J ends lost 4 bases and 2 bases, in that order; junction bases with no gene match: 11. This CDR3 reads CASSPSTGTANYGYTF. CDR3 nucleotide sequence: TGTGCCAGCAGCCCCTCTACCGGGACAGCGAACTATGGCTACACCTTC.

This clonotype was seen many times. The chain employs TRBV7-2 and TRBJ2-5; 7 bases match TRBD2. This CDR3 has 15 amino acids. From germline, CDR1 is SGHTA and CDR2 FQGNSA. The V gene end was trimmed by 1 base and the J gene end by 6 bases; junction bases not matched to a gene: 8. CDR3 DNA: TGTACCAGCAGCTTAGGGACGGGGGAGGGAAAGACCCAGTACTTC. As protein: CTSSLGTGEGKTQYF. The whole variable domain, remainder taken from reference TRBV7-2 and TRBJ2-5, is GAGVSQSPSNKVTEKGKDVELRCDPISGHTALYWYRQSLGQGLEFLIYFQGNSAPDKSGLPSDRFSAERTGGSVSTLTIQRTQQEDSAVYLCTSSLGTGEGKTQYFGPGTRLLVL.

This clonotype appeared many times. V usage is TRBV7-2 and J usage is TRBJ2-5; D call uncertain. The V gene's germline CDR1 is SGHTA and CDR2 FQGNSA. The CDR3 contains 12 residues. Trimming left V 5 bases short and J 4 bases short, with 8 bases between. CDR3 coding DNA: TGTGCCAGCAGCCCGAACGGAGAGACCCAGTACTTC. Protein: CASSPNGETQYF.

Ten or more counts support this clonotype. The chain uses TRBV4-2 and TRBJ2-7, with TRBD2 matching 12 bases. Losses at the gene ends were 0 bases for V and 1 base for J; bases not matched to a gene: 4. The CDR3 totals 17 residues. Germline V gene lookup returns CDR1 LGHNA and CDR2 YNFKEQ. As DNA, the CDR3 is TGTGCCAGCAGCCAAGATCAGACTAGCGGGAGTTCCTACGAGCAGTACTTC. It specifies CASSQDQTSGSSYEQYF.

Concerning this clonotype: A much larger clone differs by one base, so this may be a read error. The V and J genes are TRBV6-2 or TRBV6-3 and TRBJ1-2; 11 bases line up with TRBD1. The CDR3 is made up of 13 amino acids. Germline assignment: CDR1 MNHEY and CDR2 SVGEGT. The CDR3 DNA sequence: TGTTCCAGCAGTTCCAATGGACAGGGGGCCTACACCTTC. Residues: CSSSSNGQGAYTF.

This clonotype was seen many times. The rearrangement joins TRBV6-1 to TRBJ1-1; D is possibly TRBD1 (5 bases). This CDR3 contains 12 residues. The V gene lost 6 bases and the J gene lost 7 bases, with 12 bases spanning the gap. From germline, CDR1 is MNHNS and CDR2 SASEGT. DNA of the CDR3: TGTGCCAGCAGGCCCCGGGACGGTGAAGCTTTCTTT. It yields the protein CASRPRDGEAFF.

This clonotype has just a few counts. The V call is TRBV19, the J call TRBJ2-1; TRBD2 matches 12 bases. The CDR3 totals 16 residues. Germline V gene data show CDR1 as LNHDA and CDR2 as SQIVND (reference sequence). The V segment lost 3 bases and the J segment 9 bases; nucleotides outside the gene matches: 9. In DNA form, the CDR3 reads TGTGCCAGTAGTATGTCCCTAACTAGCGGGGGGAGTGAGCAGTTCTTC. This sequence encodes CASSMSLTSGGSEQFF.

This clonotype was counted ten times or more. The rearrangement joins TRBV9 to TRBJ2-1, with 10 bases identical to TRBD2. The germline V gene has CDR1 SGDLS and CDR2 YYNGEE. Unmatched junction bases numbered 7, after V lost 4 bases and J lost 6 bases. The CDR3 totals 15 residues. CDR3 coding DNA: TGTGCCAGCAGCCCAGGACTAGCGGCTACCAATGAGCAGTTCTTC. Translation gives CASSPGLAATNEQFF.

This clonotype was counted at least ten times. The CDR3 nucleotides are TGTGCCAGCAGGCTGACAGAATCACCCCTCCACTTT. It specifies CASRLTESPLHF. The rearrangement uses TRBV12-3 or TRBV12-4 and TRBJ1-6, with D tentatively TRBD1 (5 bases). The V and J ends lost 6 bases and 10 bases respectively, with 10 bases between them. The CDR3 is 12 residues long.

The chain combines TRBV2 with TRBJ1-2; 8 bases agree with TRBD1. Germline V CDR1 and CDR2: SNHLY, FYNNEI. The CDR3 length is 18 residues. V was pared by 4 bases and J by 0 bases, with 13 bases of the junction left unmatched. The CDR3 sequence: CASSGMDRDVSANYGYTF. The CDR3 bases are TGTGCCAGCAGTGGCATGGACAGGGATGTTAGTGCTAACTATGGCTACACCTTC.

This clonotype was seen many times. V is TRBV2 and J is TRBJ2-1; the D gene is possibly TRBD2 (7 bases). Germline loops: CDR1 SNHLY, CDR2 FYNNEI. The V and J ends lost 6 bases and 3 bases respectively, with 15 bases between them. There are 15 residues in the CDR3. CDR3 amino acids: CASRGASGNYNEQFF. In DNA, the CDR3 is TGTGCCAGCAGGGGGGCTAGCGGAAACTACAATGAGCAGTTCTTC.

This clonotype came up a few times. This chain joins TRBV20-1 and TRBJ1-6, with D unclear. From germline, CDR1 is DFQATT and CDR2 SNEGSKA (reference sequence). The V end was cut by 2 bases, the J end by 8 bases, with 13 bases between. The CDR3 extends over 14 amino acids. CDR3 region: CSARQDTAYSPLHF. CDR3 nucleotide sequence: TGCAGTGCTAGACAGGATACTGCCTATTCACCCCTCCACTTT.

At least ten counts were recorded for this clonotype. V and J are TRBV11-2 and TRBJ1-2, with D uncertain. Per germline, CDR1 SGHAT and CDR2 FQNNGV. The CDR3 consists of 15 residues. V was cut by 0 bases and J by 6 bases, with 14 bases left in between. In DNA form, the CDR3 reads TGTGCCAGCAGCTTAGAGGGCAGCAGTCTGGATGGCTACACCTTC. Residues: CASSLEGSSLDGYTF.

This clonotype was found a few times. V usage is TRBV19 and J usage is TRBJ2-2, with D uncertain. CDR3 length: 14 amino acids. V was shortened by 0 bases and J by 6 bases, with 8 bases between the two germline ends. Germline CDR1 is LNHDA and CDR2 is SQIVND (reference sequence). CDR3 DNA: TGTGCCAGTAGTATAGACCCCTCTCCCGGGGAGCTGTTTTTT. Residues: CASSIDPSPGELFF.

This clonotype was counted many times. The gene calls are TRBV12-3 or TRBV12-4 and TRBJ1-2; D unclear. The CDR3 length is 13 residues. V lost 3 bases to trimming and J lost 5 bases, with 10 bases between them. The CDR3 bases are TGTGCCAGCAGTTTGGGCAAGGTTTATGGCTACACCTTC. Its protein product is CASSLGKVYGYTF.